Sequencing of this T cell receptor beta chain was carried out in a study of CD8+ T cells in alopecia areata. Treatment given: oral pan-JAK inhibitor, 5-10 mg twice daily. Extracted RNA was reverse transcribed, and the resulting cDNA served as sequencing template. Method: immunoSEQ multiplex PCR; TCRdb's copy keeps in-frame clones and lacks some. In the table there are a few hundred thousand clones, around two fifths of which are singletons. The receptor was isolated from a human donor with alopecia areata. Sample: CD4+ T cells sorted from blood, taken at approximately week 30, from a patient treated with tofacitinib.

CDR3: CASSQDPGPRGADTQYF. The CDR3 DNA sequence: TGCGCCAGCAGCCAAGATCCCGGACCAAGGGGGGCAGATACGCAGTATTTT. The chain joins TRBV4-1 to TRBJ2-3; the D gene could be TRBD1 or TRBD2 (6 bases each). The V gene's germline CDR1 is MGHRA and CDR2 YSYEKL. The CDR3 is made up of 17 amino acids. V shed 0 bases and J shed 4 bases, with 17 bases lying between them.